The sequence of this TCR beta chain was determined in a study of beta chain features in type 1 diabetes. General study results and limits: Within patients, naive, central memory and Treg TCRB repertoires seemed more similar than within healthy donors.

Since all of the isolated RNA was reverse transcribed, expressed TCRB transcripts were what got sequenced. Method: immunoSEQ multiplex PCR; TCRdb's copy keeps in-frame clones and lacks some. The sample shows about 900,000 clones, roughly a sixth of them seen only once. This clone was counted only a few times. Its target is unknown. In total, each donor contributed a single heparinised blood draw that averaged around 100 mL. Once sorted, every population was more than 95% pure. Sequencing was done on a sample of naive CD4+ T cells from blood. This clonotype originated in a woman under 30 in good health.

CDR3 DNA: TGTGCCAGCTCACCACGACCTGGGACAGGGAACACAGATACGCAGTATTTT. It is translated as CASSPRPGTGNTDTQYF. The V and J genes are TRBV18 and TRBJ2-3; 9 bases fit TRBD1. Germline V gene sequence: CDR1 KGHSH, CDR2 LQKENI. The CDR3 loop spans 17 amino acids. With 1 base clipped from V and 2 bases from J, the junction kept 7 bases outside the gene matches.